A selection of T cell receptor beta chains follows, all from one sample in a study of Graves' ophthalmopathy and Graves' hyperthyroidism. TCRdb recomputed calls from the multiplex PCR reads with MiXCR, one row per CDR3 protein. The profile shows some 1.1 million distinct CDR3 sequences, 35% to 45% of them singletons. The sample consisted of peripheral blood or thyroid tissue (not recorded which). The receptors were gathered from an adult man with Graves' hyperthyroidism. The CDR3 runs from the conserved cysteine through the conserved F or W. Fields, in order: D gene, J gene, clone size, V gene, CDR3 protein, CDR3 DNA. The D gene is left open where the match is weak. Not all rows give a size; the values are once, few, many and, for expanded clones, a class.

>NA|TRBJ1-2|NA|TRBV29-1
CSAGRTSNYGYTF
TGCAGCGCGGGAAGAACCTCGAACTATGGCTACACCTTC
>NA|TRBJ2-7|few|TRBV30
CAWKFGSEQYF
TGTGCCTGGAAGTTCGGTAGCGAGCAGTACTTC
>TRBD1|TRBJ2-7|few|TRBV20-1
CSARDLGLGGVYEQYF
TGCAGTGCTAGAGATCTAGGTTTAGGGGGCGTTTACGAGCAGTACTTC
>NA|TRBJ2-5|few|TRBV29-1
CSSASGAVETQYF
TGCAGCTCGGCGTCGGGGGCGGTGGAGACCCAGTACTTC
>NA|TRBJ1-5|NA|TRBV12-3/TRBV12-4
CASSLEGQLQPQHF
TGTGCCAGCAGTTTAGAGGGCCAACTTCAGCCCCAGCATTTT
>NA|TRBJ1-5|many|TRBV12-3/TRBV12-4
CASSQTAGRQPQHF
TGTGCCAGCAGTCAAACAGCGGGGAGACAGCCCCAGCATTTT
>TRBD2|TRBJ2-5|NA|TRBV20-1
CSARLAGPLDGQYF
TGCAGTGCTAGACTAGCGGGCCCCCTAGATGGCCAGTACTTC
>NA|TRBJ1-2|many|TRBV12-3/TRBV12-4
CASSFRALYGYTF
TGTGCCAGCAGTTTCCGGGCACTCTATGGCTACACCTTC
>NA|TRBJ1-1|many|TRBV15
CATSSWGMITEAFF
TGTGCCACCAGCAGTTGGGGGATGATCACTGAAGCTTTCTTT
>NA|TRBJ2-2|once|TRBV5-1
CASSIGAAMNTGELFF
TGCGCCAGCAGCATCGGGGCAGCTATGAACACCGGGGAGCTGTTTTTT
>NA|TRBJ1-5|NA|TRBV5-1
CASSRSGREGQPQHF
TGCGCCAGCAGCCGCTCCGGCAGGGAGGGACAGCCCCAGCATTTT
>TRBD1|TRBJ1-5|NA|TRBV28
CASSLRTGANQPQHF
TGTGCCAGCAGCCTGAGGACAGGGGCAAATCAGCCCCAGCATTTT
>TRBD1|TRBJ1-6|many|TRBV5-6
CASSATGDHNSPLHF
TGTGCCAGCAGCGCGACAGGGGACCATAATTCACCCCTCCACTTT
>NA|TRBJ1-2|many|TRBV19
CASTKGFDYGYTF
TGTGCCAGTACGAAAGGTTTTGACTATGGCTACACCTTC
>NA|TRBJ2-7|NA|TRBV6-6
CASSPLPRLLGYF
TGTGCCAGCAGCCCCCTCCCCCGCCTTCTAGGGTACTTC
>NA|TRBJ1-1|few|TRBV5-1
CASSLGQVGTEAFF
TGCGCCAGCAGCTTGGGACAGGTTGGCACTGAAGCTTTCTTT
>NA|TRBJ2-7|few|TRBV6-5
CASSYVAGAYEQYF
TGTGCCAGCAGTTACGTGGCAGGGGCCTACGAGCAGTACTTC
>TRBD2|TRBJ2-5|few|TRBV12-3/TRBV12-4
CASRTSGREQETQYF
TGTGCCAGCAGAACTAGCGGGAGGGAACAAGAGACCCAGTACTTC
>NA|TRBJ2-7|few|TRBV10-3
CAIKPEGTYEQYF
TGTGCCATCAAACCGGAGGGGACCTACGAGCAGTACTTC
>NA|TRBJ1-6|NA|TRBV13
CASSFSSSYNSPLHF
TGTGCCAGCAGCTTTTCTAGCTCCTATAATTCACCCCTCCACTTT
>NA|TRBJ2-7|NA|TRBV6-5
CASMGLYEQYF
TGTGCCAGCATGGGTCTGTACGAGCAGTACTTC
>NA|TRBJ2-5|NA|TRBV10-2
CASSAGAQEAQYF
TGCGCCAGCAGTGCGGGAGCCCAAGAGGCCCAGTACTTC
>TRBD1|TRBJ1-4|NA|TRBV24-1
CATSDARDRPNEKLFF
TGTGCCACCAGTGATGCACGGGACAGGCCGAATGAAAAACTGTTTTTT
>TRBD2|TRBJ2-7|NA|TRBV20-1
CSARVKLAGTYEQYF
TGCAGTGCTAGAGTCAAACTAGCGGGGACCTACGAGCAGTACTTC
>NA|TRBJ1-5|NA|TRBV24-1
CATSDLTGSGNQPQHF
TGTGCCACCAGTGATTTGACAGGGTCGGGCAATCAGCCCCAGCATTTT